The 10 T cell receptor beta chains reported below all come from one sample, sequenced in a study of post-analysis software for immune sequencing data. Notes on the study in general: Roughly five TRBV segments were significantly more frequent in patients than in controls. TRBV5-6, TRBV5-1 and TRBV20-1 were among these segments.

Unique-molecular-identifier-tagged TCR beta cDNA libraries were used. Each CDR3 protein is one row after TCRdb ran MiXCR on the PCR reads. This sample yields 450,000 or so distinct CDR3 sequences, of which roughly 45% are seen a single time; about 12% belongs to the top ten. The antigens these receptors bind are not known. Sequencing was carried out using blood. All receptors come from a girl aged 10-17 years with multiple sclerosis.

This clonotype has more than one count but fewer than ten. The chain joins TRBV6-5 to TRBJ2-3; D may be TRBD2 (5 bases). Germline V lookup: CDR1 MNHEY, CDR2 SVGAGI. The CDR3 extends over 15 amino acids. The germline V and J ends were trimmed by 2 bases and 0 bases, with 9 bases remaining between them. The CDR3 spells CASSYGGLSTDTQYF. CDR3 in DNA: TGTGCCAGCAGTTACGGCGGGCTTAGCACAGATACGCAGTATTTT.

The rearrangement uses TRBV20-1 and TRBJ2-7; 9 nucleotides line up with TRBD2. The V segment lost 1 base and the J segment 2 bases; nucleotides outside the gene matches: 9. CDR1 DFQATT and CDR2 SNEGSKA come from the germline V gene (reference sequence). This CDR3 has 16 residues. In DNA form, the CDR3 reads TGCAGTGCTAGAGGAATTAGCGGGAGCAATCCCTACGAGCAGTACTTC. Protein product: CSARGISGSNPYEQYF.

A few counts support this clonotype. This chain uses TRBV6-5 with TRBJ2-5, with D perhaps matching TRBD2 (6 bases). Trimming left V 2 bases short and J 5 bases short, with 12 bases between. There are 14 residues in the CDR3. From germline, CDR1 is MNHEY and CDR2 SVGAGI. The CDR3 spells CASSYTGAGETQYF. Here the CDR3 DNA reads TGTGCCAGCAGTTACACGGGAGCCGGGGAGACCCAGTACTTC.

The chain joins TRBV24-1 to TRBJ2-3; tentatively, D is TRBD2 (6 bases). Germline assignment: CDR1 KGHDR and CDR2 SFDVKD. V dropped 1 base and J dropped 5 bases, with 18 bases sitting between them. CDR3 length: 17 residues. CDR3 bases: TGTGCCACCAGTGATTTTGACGGGAGACACGCTATAGATACGCAGTATTTT. This sequence encodes CATSDFDGRHAIDTQYF.

Of note for this clonotype: This may be a read error, as it is one base from a much larger clone. The chain joins TRBV4-1 to TRBJ2-1; D not resolved. Germline CDR1 is MGHRA and CDR2 is YSYEKL. V lost 0 bases, J lost 13 bases, and 19 bases lay in between. The CDR3 spans 15 residues. The CDR3 loop is CASSQDFQTQETQFF. The CDR3 bases are TGCGCCAGCAGCCAAGATTTCCAGACCCAAGAGACCCAGTTCTTC.

The chain combines TRBV7-2 with TRBJ2-3, with D perhaps matching TRBD2 (6 bases). There are 14 residues in the CDR3. Germline V lookup: CDR1 SGHTA, CDR2 FQGNSA. The germline V and J ends were trimmed by 5 bases and 4 bases, with 13 bases remaining between them. In DNA, the CDR3 is TGTGCCAGCAGCCCGGTGGGAGGTGCAGATACGCAGTATTTT. This gives the protein CASSPVGGADTQYF.

This clonotype was picked up one time. A much larger clone is a single base away; this may be a read error. The chain uses TRBV5-1 and TRBJ2-1; 10 nucleotides match TRBD2. V was clipped by 6 bases and J by 4 bases; unmatched bases: 4. The germline CDR1 and CDR2 sequences are SGHRS and YFSETQ. The CDR3 has 14 amino acids. CDR3: CASTTSGVYNEQFF. The CDR3 region has the DNA TGCGCCAGCACCACTAGCGGGGTATACAATGAGCAGTTCTTC.

This clonotype was observed a handful of times. The CDR3 nucleotides are TGTGCCAGCAGCCTCGGGGTCCTGGACGAGCAGTACTTC. Amino acid sequence: CASSLGVLDEQYF. J is TRBJ2-7 and V is TRBV27, with TRBD2 as a possible D gene (5 bases). CDR3 length: 13 amino acids. The V and J ends lost 6 bases and 5 bases respectively, with 14 bases between them. Germline V gives CDR1 MNHEY, CDR2 SMNVEV (reference sequence).

The V call is TRBV7-3, the J call TRBJ1-2, with a possible D match to TRBD1 (5 bases). The CDR3 extends over 16 amino acids. Trimming took 1 base from V and 8 from J, leaving 20 bases between them. CDR1 SGHTA and CDR2 FQGTGA come from the germline V gene. Here the CDR3 reads CASSLNSGTEEEGYTF. The CDR3 DNA sequence: TGTGCCAGCAGCTTAAATTCCGGGACGGAGGAAGAGGGCTACACCTTC.

The chain has TRBV15 and TRBJ2-1; D is possibly TRBD1 (6 bases). The CDR3 spans 15 residues. Germline CDR1 reads LNHNV; CDR2 reads YYDKDF (reference sequence). Deletions cut 1 base from V and 4 bases from J, with 11 bases between. The CDR3 region is CATSRVDRPYNEQFF. The CDR3 nucleotides read TGTGCCACCAGCAGAGTCGACAGGCCATACAATGAGCAGTTCTTC.